The clone carrying this T cell receptor (beta chain) was counted a few times. What it recognizes is unknown. The CDR3 loop spans 14 amino acids. With V trimmed by 6 bases and J by 4 bases, 8 bases remained unmatched. Germline CDR1 and CDR2: MGHDK and SYGVNS. All of the isolated RNA was reverse transcribed, so expressed TCRB transcripts were sequenced. Only in-frame clones appear in the TCRdb table, and some are missing; sequencing was by immunoSEQ multiplex PCR. The repertoire holds around 500,000 clones, with approximately 28% as singletons. The entry originates in a study of beta chain features in type 1 diabetes. Study findings and constraints: Insertions were fewer and deletions more numerous at VDJ junctions in type 1 diabetes patients. PCR may have favored shorter templates equally in patients and controls.

Sequenced sample: naive CD4+ T cells from blood. This sequence joins TRBV25-1 and TRBJ2-7, with 8 bases aligning to TRBD1. The sequence derives from a man younger than 35 in good health. For the CDR3, the DNA is TGTGCCAGCAGACAGACAGGGGCCTCATACGAGCAGTACTTC. Amino acids: CASRQTGASYEQYF.